Below, 22 T cell receptor beta chains from the same sample are listed, as sequenced in a study of OX40 agonist ivuxolimab in advanced cancers. The protocol was immunoSEQ multiplex PCR, while the TCRdb copy is restricted to in-frame clones and leaves out a portion. The sample holds tens of thousands of clones, around 85% seen once. This specimen consisted of CD4+ or CD8+ T cells sorted from blood, obtained in a trial of the OX40 agonist ivuxolimab. These receptors all stem from an adult with an advanced solid tumor such as melanoma, head and neck, liver or kidney cancer.

This clone has only one observation. The rearrangement uses TRBV29-1 and TRBJ2-3; D not certain. Trimming cost V 1 base and J 4 bases, with 15 bases left between them. CDR3 length equals 15 residues. Germline V lookup: CDR1 SQVTM, CDR2 ANQGSEA. The DNA for the CDR3 is TGCAGCGTTGAAGGTGGTAGCTGGTTCGCAGATACGCAGTATTTT. Its protein is CSVEGGSWFADTQYF.

The V gene is TRBV14, the J gene TRBJ1-4, with a possible D match to TRBD1 (5 bases). This CDR3 region has 16 residues. Germline CDR1 reads SGHDN; CDR2 reads FVKESK. Trimming removed 5 bases from V and 0 bases from J, with 13 bases in between. The CDR3 nucleotides are TGTGCCAGCAGCTCCGGGACCTCGACAACTAATGAAAAACTGTTTTTT. Protein sequence: CASSSGTSTTNEKLFF.

As for this clone: An end of the junction differs from the germline gene, which may be a read error. The chain carries TRBV14 and TRBJ2-7; 9 positions match TRBD2. CDR3 length: 14 amino acids. Germline V CDR1 and CDR2: SGHDN, FVKESK. The DNA of the CDR3 is TGTGCCAGCAGTCAAGCGGGAGGAGCCTACGAGCAGTACTTC. It yields the protein CASSQAGGAYEQYF.

This chain connects TRBV27 to TRBJ2-1; 7 bases agree with TRBD1. The trim removed 7 bases at V and 1 base at J, leaving 4 bases unmatched. Germline V gives CDR1 MNHEY, CDR2 SMNVEV (reference sequence). The CDR3 loop spans 14 amino acids. CDR3 in DNA: TGTGCCAGCAAGCAGGGGGTTTCCTACAATGAGCAGTTCTTC. It encodes CASKQGVSYNEQFF.

The count of this clone is one. The chain employs TRBV7-9 and TRBJ2-1; D possibly corresponds to TRBD2 (5 bases). V shed 4 bases and J shed 3 bases, with 13 bases lying between them. Germline-derived CDR1 and CDR2 are SEHNR and FQNEAQ (reference sequence). The CDR3 has 15 residues. This chain's CDR3 is CASSSMGVGYNEQFF. Here the CDR3 DNA reads TGTGCCAGCAGCTCCATGGGAGTTGGCTACAATGAGCAGTTCTTC.

This rearrangement joins TRBV5-4 to TRBJ2-5; tentatively, D is TRBD1 (6 bases). The ends were cut back, 4 bases at V and 9 bases at J, with 25 bases in the middle. This CDR3 has 16 amino acids. The germline V gene has CDR1 SGHNT and CDR2 YYREEE (reference sequence). The CDR3 region has the DNA TGTGCCAGCAGCCCTCTTCAGCAATCCCGGCACAGGGCCCAGTACTTC. Its protein product is CASSPLQQSRHRAQYF.

This clone was seen once. The V call is TRBV4-1, the J call TRBJ2-5; D perhaps matches TRBD2 (6 bases). V was clipped by 0 bases and J by 3 bases, with 11 bases between them. Per germline, CDR1 MGHRA and CDR2 YSYEKL. This CDR3 spans 15 amino acids. For the CDR3, the DNA is TGCGCCAGCAGCCAAGATAGGGACTTGAAAGAGACCCAGTACTTC. Protein: CASSQDRDLKETQYF.

V usage is TRBV2 and J usage is TRBJ1-2; D not resolved. The CDR3 extends over 14 amino acids. V was clipped by 11 bases and J by 8 bases, with 24 bases between them. The V gene's germline CDR1 is SNHLY and CDR2 FYNNEI. This CDR3 reads CAGARRALLGGYTF. Written as DNA, the CDR3 is TGTGCCGGTGCTCGGCGGGCACTCCTGGGGGGCTACACCTTC.

The J gene is TRBJ2-7, the V gene TRBV7-6, with D tentatively TRBD1 (6 bases). The CDR3 has 15 amino acids. The ends were cut back, 1 base at V and 2 bases at J, with 12 bases in the middle. Per the germline V gene, CDR1 is SGHVS and CDR2 is FNYEAQ. DNA of the CDR3: TGTGCCAGCAGCTTAGGTATGACAGGCACCTACGAGCAGTACTTC. Translated, it gives CASSLGMTGTYEQYF.

The V and J genes are TRBV27 and TRBJ2-2; D not resolved. The V gene's germline CDR1 is MNHEY and CDR2 SMNVEV (reference sequence). Trimming shortened V by 7 bases and J by 5 bases, and 5 bases separated the two germline ends. This CDR3 region has 11 residues. The CDR3: CASTTTGELFF. The CDR3 DNA follows: TGTGCCAGCACCACTACCGGGGAGCTGTTTTTT.

This clone was counted only a few times. The V and J genes are TRBV10-1 and TRBJ2-5; TRBD2 matches 12 bases. The V gene end was trimmed by 1 base and the J gene end by 5 bases; junction bases not matched to a gene: 5. CDR1 and CDR2 (germline): WNHNN, SYGVQD (reference sequence). There are 16 residues in the CDR3. Here the CDR3 DNA reads TGCGCCAGCAGTGAGTTGACTAGCGGGAGTAGGGAGACCCAGTACTTC. The encoded protein is CASSELTSGSRETQYF.

This chain links TRBV19 with TRBJ2-3, with TRBD1 matching over 11 bases. Trimming cost V 3 bases and J 4 bases; bases outside gene matches: 9. Germline V gives CDR1 LNHDA, CDR2 SQIVND (reference sequence). The CDR3 is 17 amino acids. CDR3 sequence reads: CASSILTPGQGADTQYF. CDR3 in DNA: TGTGCCAGTAGTATCCTTACCCCGGGACAGGGGGCAGATACGCAGTATTTT.

This CDR3 is CASSQIPYEQYF. The CDR3 DNA reads TGTGCCAGCAGCCAGATCCCCTACGAGCAGTACTTC. This rearrangement joins TRBV7-6 to TRBJ2-7, with D unclear. V was cut by 5 bases and J by 2 bases, with 7 bases left in between. Germline V gene lookup returns CDR1 SGHVS and CDR2 FNYEAQ. This CDR3 contains 12 residues.

This clone was seen only a few times. The chain employs TRBV28 and TRBJ1-2; D call uncertain. The ends were cut back, 3 bases at V and 4 bases at J, with 9 bases in the middle. The CDR3 is 13 residues long. Germline V gene sequence: CDR1 MDHEN, CDR2 SYDVKM. The CDR3 is CASSFGRAYGYTF. The DNA of the CDR3 is TGTGCCAGCAGTTTCGGACGAGCCTATGGCTACACCTTC.

The V call is TRBV7-8, the J call TRBJ2-1; 13 bases line up with TRBD2. The CDR3 contains 16 residues. Germline lookup yields CDR1 SGHVS and CDR2 FQNEAQ. Trimming at V came to 5 bases and at J to 6 bases, leaving 7 bases not matched to a gene. The CDR3 nucleotides read TGTGCCAGCAGCCAACCGCGACTAGCGGGAGGCAATGAGCAGTTCTTC. It codes for CASSQPRLAGGNEQFF. The entire variable domain, with the rest obtained from reference TRBV7-8 and TRBJ2-1, is as follows: GAGVSQSPRYKVAKRGQDVALRCDPISGHVSLFWYQQALGQGPEFLTYFQNEAQLDKSGLPSDRFFAERPEGSVSTLKIQRTQQEDSAVYLCASSQPRLAGGNEQFFGPGTRLTVL.

This sequence joins TRBV6-6 and TRBJ2-5; 10 nucleotides line up with TRBD2. The CDR3 has 13 residues. Germline-derived CDR1 and CDR2 are MNHNY and SVGAGI (reference sequence). V lost 6 bases to trimming and J lost 11 bases; unmatched junction nucleotides: 9. The CDR3 DNA is TGTGCCAGCAGCTGGGGACTAGCGAGTGAGCAGTACTTC. This encodes CASSWGLASEQYF.

This clone is judged medium-sized. The chain joins TRBV7-9 to TRBJ1-2, with D hard to call. The CDR3 runs 14 residues. Germline CDR1 reads SEHNR; CDR2 reads FQNEAQ (reference sequence). The V and J ends lost 5 bases and 2 bases respectively, with 12 bases between them. The CDR3 reads CASSEPWANYGYTF. The CDR3 coding sequence is TGTGCCAGCAGCGAACCCTGGGCCAACTATGGCTACACCTTC.

V is TRBV7-2 and J is TRBJ2-1, with 8 bases fitting TRBD2. CDR3 length: 16 residues. V lost 1 base and J lost 5; bases outside the gene matches: 7. CDR1 SGHTA and CDR2 FQGNSA come from the germline V gene. The CDR3 sequence: CASSLVTSVINNEQFF. The DNA for the CDR3 is TGTGCCAGCAGCTTAGTGACTAGCGTAATAAACAATGAGCAGTTCTTC. Complete variable domain (other parts from reference TRBV7-2 and TRBJ2-1): GAGVSQSPSNKVTEKGKDVELRCDPISGHTALYWYRQSLGQGLEFLIYFQGNSAPDKSGLPSDRFSAERTGGSVSTLTIQRTQQEDSAVYLCASSLVTSVINNEQFFGPGTRLTVL.

The chain carries TRBV6-1 and TRBJ1-5; no firm D call. The CDR3 extends over 9 amino acids. Germline assignment: CDR1 MNHNS and CDR2 SASEGT. V shed 11 bases and J shed 6 bases, with 5 bases lying between them. The CDR3 loop reads CAGGQPQHF. The CDR3 DNA sequence: TGTGCCGGCGGTCAGCCCCAGCATTTT.

The gene calls are TRBV27 and TRBJ1-2; 8 nucleotides line up with TRBD1. V was pared by 5 bases and J by 2 bases, with 4 bases of the junction left unmatched. The germline CDR1 and CDR2 sequences are MNHEY and SMNVEV (reference sequence). The CDR3 consists of 14 residues. The DNA of the CDR3 is TGTGCCAGCAGTCCGGACAGGGCGAACTATGGCTACACCTTC. Translation: CASSPDRANYGYTF.

In this sample, this clone turned up once. The chain carries TRBV29-1 and TRBJ2-5; D is undetermined. From germline, CDR1 is SQVTM and CDR2 ANQGSEA. With 4 bases removed from V and 2 bases from J, the gap between germline ends came to 14 bases. CDR3 size: 14 residues. The CDR3 region has the DNA TGCAGCGTTGCCGAATTGGTTCTTCAAGAGACCCAGTACTTC. Residues: CSVAELVLQETQYF. Full variable domain (missing parts from reference TRBV29-1 and TRBJ2-5): SAVISQKPSRDICQRGTSLTIQCQVDSQVTMMFWYRQQPGQSLTLIATANQGSEATYESGFVIDKFPISRPNLTFSTLTVSNMSPEDSSIYLCSVAELVLQETQYFGPGTRLLVL.

J is TRBJ2-7 and V is TRBV7-2, with no clear D. Germline CDR1 SGHTA, CDR2 FQGNSA. The length of the CDR3 is 13 residues. V lost 3 bases to trimming and J lost 4 bases, with 10 bases between them. CDR3 protein: CASSFPPNYEQYF. CDR3 DNA: TGTGCCAGCAGCTTTCCTCCAAATTACGAGCAGTACTTC.